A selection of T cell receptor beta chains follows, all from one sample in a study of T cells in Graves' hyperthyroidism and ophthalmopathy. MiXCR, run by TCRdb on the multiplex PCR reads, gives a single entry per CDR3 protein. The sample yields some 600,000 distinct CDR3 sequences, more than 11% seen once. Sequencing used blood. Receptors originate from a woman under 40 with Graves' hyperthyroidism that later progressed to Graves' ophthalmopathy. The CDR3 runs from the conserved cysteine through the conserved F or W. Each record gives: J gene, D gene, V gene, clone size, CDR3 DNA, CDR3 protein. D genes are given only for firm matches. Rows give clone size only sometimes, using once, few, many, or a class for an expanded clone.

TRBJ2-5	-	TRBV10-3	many	TGTGCCATCAGTGAATGGAGGGACCAAGAGACCCAGTACTTC	CAISEWRDQETQYF
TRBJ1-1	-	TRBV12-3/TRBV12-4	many	TGTGCCAGCATAATGTCATCTGCTGAAGCTTTCTTT	CASIMSSAEAFF
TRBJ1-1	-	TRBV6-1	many	TGTGCCAGCAGGGACCCACAGGGCAACACTGAAGCTTTCTTT	CASRDPQGNTEAFF
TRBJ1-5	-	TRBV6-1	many	TGTGCCAGCAGTGAAGGGGGGAATCACCAGCATTTT	CASSEGGNHQHF
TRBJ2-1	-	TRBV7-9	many	TGTGCCAGCAGCGGCCCAGTTGCGGGCTCCTACAATGAGCAGTTCTTC	CASSGPVAGSYNEQFF
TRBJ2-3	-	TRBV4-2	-	TGTGCCAGCAGCCAAGTGTTCCTAGAGGGCCCCCGGCCAGATACGCAGTATTTT	CASSQVFLEGPRPDTQYF
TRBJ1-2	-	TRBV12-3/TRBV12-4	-	TGTGCCGGCAGTTTGGCCTGGGAGCCCTATGGCTACACCTTC	CAGSLAWEPYGYTF
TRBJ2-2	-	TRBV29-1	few	TGCAGCGTTGGCCGGACTAACACCGGGGAGCTGTTTTTT	CSVGRTNTGELFF
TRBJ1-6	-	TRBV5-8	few	TGTGCCAGCAGCGCCCCAGGGGCAGGCGAGACACCCCTCCACTTT	CASSAPGAGETPLHF
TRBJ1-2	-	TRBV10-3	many	TGTGCCATCAGTGAGTCAGAGCGGGGGATGCAGGGCTACACCTTC	CAISESERGMQGYTF
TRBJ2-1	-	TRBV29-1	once	TGCAGCGTTGAGCCGACTAGGGACAATGAGCAGTTCTTC	CSVEPTRDNEQFF
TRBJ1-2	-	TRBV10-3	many	TGTGCCATCAGTGAGTCCTCGGGGGGGCGCTTGAGTGGCTACACCTTC	CAISESSGGRLSGYTF
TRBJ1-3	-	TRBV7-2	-	TGTGCCAGCAGTCGAGGGGTGGGATCTGGAAACACCATATATTTT	CASSRGVGSGNTIYF
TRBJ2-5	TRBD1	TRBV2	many	TGTGCCAGCAGAAGGGGGGACAGGGGCTCTACCCAGTACTTC	CASRRGDRGSTQYF
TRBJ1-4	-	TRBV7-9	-	TGTGCCAGCAGCCCGTTGAACCTAAATGAAAAACTGTTTTTT	CASSPLNLNEKLFF
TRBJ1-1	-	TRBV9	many	TGTGCCAGCAGCGAGACCGGACAGCCGAACACTGAAGCTTTCTTT	CASSETGQPNTEAFF
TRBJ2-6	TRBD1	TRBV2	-	TGTGCCAGCGGACAGGATAGTTCTGGGGCCAACGTCCTGACTTTC	CASGQDSSGANVLTF
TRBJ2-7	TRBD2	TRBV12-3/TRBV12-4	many	TGTGCCAGCACCACCCGGGGGGGAGGGTCGATGCAGTACTTC	CASTTRGGGSMQYF
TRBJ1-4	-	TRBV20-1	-	TGCAGTGCTAGAGGGGGGGGAGGGGGTGATGAAAAACTGTTTTTT	CSARGGGGGDEKLFF
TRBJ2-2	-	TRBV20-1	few	TGCAGTGCGCCGGTGCCCCAGAACACCGGGGAGCTGTTTTTT	CSAPVPQNTGELFF
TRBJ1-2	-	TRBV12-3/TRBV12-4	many	TGTGCCAGCAGTTCGGGAGAGGACTATGGCTACACCTTC	CASSSGEDYGYTF
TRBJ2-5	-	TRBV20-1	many	TGCAGTGCTAATCAACAGCAAGAGACCCAGTACTTC	CSANQQQETQYF
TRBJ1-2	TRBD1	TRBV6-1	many	TGTGCCAGCAGTGAAGGGACAGGGTTCGGCTACACCTTC	CASSEGTGFGYTF
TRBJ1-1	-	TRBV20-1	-	TGCAGTGCTCTGACAGCCATGAACACTGAAGCTTTCTTT	CSALTAMNTEAFF
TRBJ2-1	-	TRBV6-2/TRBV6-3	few	TGTGCCAGCAGTTACTCGAGGGTTGGGGTTCATGAGCAGTTCTTC	CASSYSRVGVHEQFF
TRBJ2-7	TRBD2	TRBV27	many	TGTGCCAGCAGTTTCGGGACTAGCGGCTACGAGCAGTACTTC	CASSFGTSGYEQYF
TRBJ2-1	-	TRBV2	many	TGTGCCAGCTGGGACTGGGGCTCCTACAATGAGCAGTTCTTC	CASWDWGSYNEQFF
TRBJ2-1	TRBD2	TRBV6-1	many	TGTGCCAGCACCGTCGGACTAGCGAAGAATGAGCAGTTCTTC	CASTVGLAKNEQFF
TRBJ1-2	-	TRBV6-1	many	TGTGCCAGCAGAGAGACAATTAACTATGGCTACACCTTC	CASRETINYGYTF
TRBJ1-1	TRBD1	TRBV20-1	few	TGCAGTGCTAGAGATGGGGCAGGGGGATTGAGCACTGAAGCTTTCTTT	CSARDGAGGLSTEAFF
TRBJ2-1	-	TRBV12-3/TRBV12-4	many	TGTGCCAGCAGTTCCCAGCGGCGTTTTTACAATGAGCAGTTCTTC	CASSSQRRFYNEQFF
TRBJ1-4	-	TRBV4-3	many	TGCGCCAGCAGCCAAGAGGTGTTGACGGCTAATGAAAAACTGTTTTTT	CASSQEVLTANEKLFF
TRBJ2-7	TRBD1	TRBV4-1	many	TGCGCCAGCAGCCAAGGGGGGACAGGGTCCTACGAGCAGTACTTC	CASSQGGTGSYEQYF
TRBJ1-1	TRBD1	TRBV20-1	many	TGCAGTGCTAGAGTACAGGGGGGAAACACTGAAGCTTTCTTT	CSARVQGGNTEAFF
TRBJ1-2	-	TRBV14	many	TGTGCCAGCAGCCGTGGTGCCGCTGGCTACACCTTC	CASSRGAAGYTF
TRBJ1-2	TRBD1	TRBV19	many	TGTGCCAGTAGTATACCCGAACGGACAGGCTATGGCTACACCTTC	CASSIPERTGYGYTF
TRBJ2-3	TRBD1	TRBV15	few	TGTGCCACCAGCAGAGAGGGACAGTACACAGATACGCAGTATTTT	CATSREGQYTDTQYF
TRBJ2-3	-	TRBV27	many	TGTGCCAGCAGCTTAACTGGTAGGGATACGCAGTATTTT	CASSLTGRDTQYF
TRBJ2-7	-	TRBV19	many	TGTGCCAGTAGTTGGGGAACCTCGGCCGAGCAGTACTTC	CASSWGTSAEQYF
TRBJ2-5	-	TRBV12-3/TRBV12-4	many	TGTGCCAGCAGTTTGGAGAAACCCCGGGAGACCCAGTACTTC	CASSLEKPRETQYF
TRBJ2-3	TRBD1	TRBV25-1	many	TGTGCCAGCAGGACAGGGTACACAGATACGCAGTATTTT	CASRTGYTDTQYF
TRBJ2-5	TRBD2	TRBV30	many	TGTGCCTGGAGCCGGGGGGTTCAAGAGACCCAGTACTTC	CAWSRGVQETQYF
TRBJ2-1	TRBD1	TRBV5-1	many	TGCGCCAGCAGCCTACCCGACAGGGAGACCTACAATGAGCAGTTCTTC	CASSLPDRETYNEQFF
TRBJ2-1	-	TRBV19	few	TGTGCCAGTGAAACACGGGCCCTGGGTGAGCAGTTCTTC	CASETRALGEQFF
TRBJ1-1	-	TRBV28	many	TGTGCCAGCAGTGCATCGCGGGGGGCTGAGTCCGAAGCTTTCTTT	CASSASRGAESEAFF